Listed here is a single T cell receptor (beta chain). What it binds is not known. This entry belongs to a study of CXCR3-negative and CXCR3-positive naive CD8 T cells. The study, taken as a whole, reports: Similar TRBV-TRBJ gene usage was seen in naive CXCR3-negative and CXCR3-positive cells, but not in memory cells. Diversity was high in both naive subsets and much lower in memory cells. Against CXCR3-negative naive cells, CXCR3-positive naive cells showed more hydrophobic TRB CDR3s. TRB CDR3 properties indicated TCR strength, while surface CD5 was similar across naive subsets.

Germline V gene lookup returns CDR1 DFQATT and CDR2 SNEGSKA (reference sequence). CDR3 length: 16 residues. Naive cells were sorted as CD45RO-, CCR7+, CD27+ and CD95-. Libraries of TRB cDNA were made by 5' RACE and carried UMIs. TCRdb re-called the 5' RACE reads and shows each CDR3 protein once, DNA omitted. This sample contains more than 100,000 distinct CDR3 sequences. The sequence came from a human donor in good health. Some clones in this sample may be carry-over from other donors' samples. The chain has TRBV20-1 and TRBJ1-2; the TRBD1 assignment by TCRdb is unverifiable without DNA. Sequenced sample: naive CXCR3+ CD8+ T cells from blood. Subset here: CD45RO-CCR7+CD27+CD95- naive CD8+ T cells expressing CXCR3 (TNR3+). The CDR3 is CSARDHITGTGYGYTF.